Presented here are 15 T cell receptor beta chains from one specimen sequenced in a study of cytomegalovirus exposure and HLA in healthy donors. 13 Jbeta primers and 60 Vbeta primers were used for the PCR. Measured with immunoSEQ multiplex PCR; TCRdb has only the in-frame clones, and not every one. The sample contains 150,000 to 200,000 clones, 60% to 85% of which appear only once. Material for sequencing was PBMCs. The receptors shown here come from a female donor in good health and CMV-seronegative.

On this clone itself: This sample also contains other DNA sequences that code for the same CDR3. V gene TRBV28 combines with J gene TRBJ2-7; D not resolved. Germline V gene lookup returns CDR1 MDHEN and CDR2 SYDVKM. Trimming left V 1 base short and J 1 base short, with 8 bases between. The CDR3 is 14 residues long. The CDR3 sequence: CASSLSGGSYEQYF. The CDR3 region has the DNA TGTGCCAGCAGTTTATCCGGCGGTTCCTACGAGCAGTACTTC.

V usage is TRBV30 and J usage is TRBJ2-3, with D possibly being TRBD1 (6 bases). The CDR3 is 15 residues long. The V gene lost 3 bases and the J gene lost 3 bases, with 16 bases spanning the gap. In germline, CDR1 is GTSNPN, CDR2 SVGIG (reference sequence). CDR3 sequence (DNA): TGTGCCTGGAGCCTTGGACAGAGGGGGACAGATACGCAGTATTTT. Translating it yields CAWSLGQRGTDTQYF.

Only a few counts were recorded for this clone. The germline gene is not matched at one end of the junction; a read error may be the cause. The rearrangement uses TRBV7-9 and TRBJ1-1; D is unclear. CDR1 and CDR2 (germline): SEHNR, FQNEAQ (reference sequence). CDR3 length equals 14 residues. The CDR3, as DNA: TGTTCCAGCAGCCCCAGAGGCATGAACACTGAAGCTTTCTTT. Translated, it gives CSSSPRGMNTEAFF.

On this clone: The junction departs from the called germline gene at one end, perhaps through a read error. The genes are TRBV5-1 and TRBJ2-4, with D possibly matching TRBD1 (5 bases). There are 14 residues in the CDR3. From germline, CDR1 is SGHRS and CDR2 YFSETQ. In DNA, the CDR3 is TGCGCCAGCAGCTTGGGCGACAGTAAAAACAGTCAGTACTTC. Translating it yields CASSLGDSKNSQYF.

V gene TRBV7-2 combines with J gene TRBJ1-1; TRBD1 is a possible D gene (6 bases). CDR3 length: 15 amino acids. Germline CDR1 and CDR2: SGHTA and FQGNSA. V was pared by 4 bases and J by 1 base, with 13 bases between. CDR3 in DNA: TGTGCCAGCAGCTCATGGGGGGGACAGAACACTGAAGCTTTCTTT. Its translation: CASSSWGGQNTEAFF.

The chain links TRBV25-1 to TRBJ2-7; 11 bases fit TRBD1. CDR1 is MGHDK and CDR2 is SYGVNS in the germline V gene. V lost 6 bases, J lost 6 bases, and 16 bases stayed unmatched. The CDR3 loop spans 17 amino acids. In DNA, the CDR3 is TGTGCCAGCAGCCTCCGGGACAGGGGGTCCTCCGCGGGCGAGCAGTACTTC. It specifies CASSLRDRGSSAGEQYF.

V and J are TRBV28 and TRBJ1-5, with D maybe TRBD1 (5 bases). Germline V gives CDR1 MDHEN, CDR2 SYDVKM. Trimming removed 7 bases from V and 0 bases from J, with 13 bases in between. The CDR3 spans 15 residues. CDR3 coding DNA: TGTGCCAGCAAGCAGACAGACCTTAGCAATCAGCCCCAGCATTTT. Protein product: CASKQTDLSNQPQHF.

This chain connects TRBV5-6 to TRBJ2-7, with a possible D match to TRBD2 (5 bases). From germline, CDR1 is SGHDT and CDR2 YYEEEE. The CDR3 contains 13 residues. Trimming took off 0 bases at V and 5 bases at J, with 9 bases between the two ends. The CDR3 here is CASSLARGNEQYF. CDR3 nucleotide sequence: TGTGCCAGCAGCTTGGCCCGGGGAAACGAGCAGTACTTC.

The CDR3 reads CASSIGGPRTEAFF. The CDR3 bases are TGTGCCAGTAGTATTGGAGGCCCCAGAACTGAAGCTTTCTTT. This chain links TRBV19 with TRBJ1-1, with D unresolved. Germline V gene data show CDR1 as LNHDA and CDR2 as SQIVND (reference sequence). This CDR3 comprises 14 residues. Between the trimmed V and J ends, which lost 3 bases and 5 bases, there was a span of 13 bases.

This clone came up a few times. J is TRBJ2-1 and V is TRBV15; 10 bases are a match to TRBD1. V trimming: 5 bases; J trimming: 6 bases; junction bases outside the gene matches: 10. CDR3 length: 16 amino acids. The germline V gene encodes CDR1 LNHNV and CDR2 YYDKDF (reference sequence). The CDR3 nucleotides read TGTGCCACCAGCCCTTCTGTGGGACAGGGGTTCAATGAGCAGTTCTTC. Translating it yields CATSPSVGQGFNEQFF.

The chain employs TRBV5-1 and TRBJ2-1, with 8 bases matching TRBD2. Per the germline V gene, CDR1 is SGHRS and CDR2 is YFSETQ. CDR3 size: 15 residues. V trimming: 3 bases; J trimming: 4 bases; junction bases outside the gene matches: 6. CDR3 in amino acids: CASSSGGRVYNEQFF. The CDR3 DNA is TGCGCCAGCAGCTCGGGGGGGAGAGTTTACAATGAGCAGTTCTTC.

The rearrangement joins TRBV5-6 to TRBJ2-3; the D is unclear. The CDR3 loop spans 12 amino acids. Germline V CDR1 and CDR2: SGHDT, YYEEEE. Deletions cut 3 bases from V and 2 bases from J, with 4 bases between. This CDR3 is CASSYYTDTQYF. The CDR3 DNA is TGTGCCAGCAGCTATTACACAGATACGCAGTATTTT.

The J gene is TRBJ1-1, the V gene TRBV19, with TRBD1 identical over 8 bases. The CDR3 is 14 residues long. V shed 7 bases, J shed 1 base, and the junction held 5 bases outside the gene matches. Germline CDR1 is LNHDA and CDR2 is SQIVND (reference sequence). As DNA, the CDR3 is TGTGCCAGTACACCGGACAGGGAGAACACTGAAGCTTTCTTT. It codes for CASTPDRENTEAFF. Drawing the rest from reference TRBV19 and TRBJ1-1, the complete variable domain is DGGITQSPKYLFRKEGQNVTLSCEQNLNHDAMYWYRQDPGQGLRLIYYSQIVNDFQKGDIAEGYSVSREKKESFPLTVTSAQKNPTAFYLCASTPDRENTEAFFGQGTRLTVV.

The J gene is TRBJ2-1, the V gene TRBV7-2; no reliable D call. Germline-derived CDR1 and CDR2 are SGHTA and FQGNSA. Trimming pared 5 bases from V and 5 bases from J, leaving 13 bases between. There are 14 residues in the CDR3. CDR3 nucleotides: TGTGCCAGCAGCCTGAGAATCTCAAACAATGAGCAGTTCTTC. The encoded protein is CASSLRISNNEQFF.

This rearrangement joins TRBV7-7 to TRBJ2-3; the D gene is possibly TRBD2 (6 bases). CDR1 and CDR2 (germline): SSHAT, FNYEAQ (reference sequence). V dropped 3 bases and J dropped 3 bases, with 19 bases sitting between them. This CDR3 region has 17 residues. The CDR3 DNA reads TGTGCCAGCAGCTTTTTTTCTCAGTCTAGCGTTACAGATACGCAGTATTTT. Its protein product is CASSFFSQSSVTDTQYF. The full variable domain, its missing parts supplied by reference TRBV7-7 and TRBJ2-3, is GAGVSQSPRYKVTKRGQDVTLRCDPISSHATLYWYQQALGQGPEFLTYFNYEAQPDKSGLPSDRFSAERPEGSISTLTIQRTEQRDSAMYRCASSFFSQSSVTDTQYFGPGTRLTVL.